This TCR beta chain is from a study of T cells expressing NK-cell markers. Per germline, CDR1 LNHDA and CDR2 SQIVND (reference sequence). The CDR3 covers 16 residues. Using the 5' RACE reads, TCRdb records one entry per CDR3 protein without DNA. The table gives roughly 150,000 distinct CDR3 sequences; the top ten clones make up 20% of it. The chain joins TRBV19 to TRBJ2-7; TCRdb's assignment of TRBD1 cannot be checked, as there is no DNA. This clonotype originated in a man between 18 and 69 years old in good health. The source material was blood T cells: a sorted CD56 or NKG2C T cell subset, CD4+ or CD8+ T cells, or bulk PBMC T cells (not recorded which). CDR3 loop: CASSIDLQGSSYEQYF.